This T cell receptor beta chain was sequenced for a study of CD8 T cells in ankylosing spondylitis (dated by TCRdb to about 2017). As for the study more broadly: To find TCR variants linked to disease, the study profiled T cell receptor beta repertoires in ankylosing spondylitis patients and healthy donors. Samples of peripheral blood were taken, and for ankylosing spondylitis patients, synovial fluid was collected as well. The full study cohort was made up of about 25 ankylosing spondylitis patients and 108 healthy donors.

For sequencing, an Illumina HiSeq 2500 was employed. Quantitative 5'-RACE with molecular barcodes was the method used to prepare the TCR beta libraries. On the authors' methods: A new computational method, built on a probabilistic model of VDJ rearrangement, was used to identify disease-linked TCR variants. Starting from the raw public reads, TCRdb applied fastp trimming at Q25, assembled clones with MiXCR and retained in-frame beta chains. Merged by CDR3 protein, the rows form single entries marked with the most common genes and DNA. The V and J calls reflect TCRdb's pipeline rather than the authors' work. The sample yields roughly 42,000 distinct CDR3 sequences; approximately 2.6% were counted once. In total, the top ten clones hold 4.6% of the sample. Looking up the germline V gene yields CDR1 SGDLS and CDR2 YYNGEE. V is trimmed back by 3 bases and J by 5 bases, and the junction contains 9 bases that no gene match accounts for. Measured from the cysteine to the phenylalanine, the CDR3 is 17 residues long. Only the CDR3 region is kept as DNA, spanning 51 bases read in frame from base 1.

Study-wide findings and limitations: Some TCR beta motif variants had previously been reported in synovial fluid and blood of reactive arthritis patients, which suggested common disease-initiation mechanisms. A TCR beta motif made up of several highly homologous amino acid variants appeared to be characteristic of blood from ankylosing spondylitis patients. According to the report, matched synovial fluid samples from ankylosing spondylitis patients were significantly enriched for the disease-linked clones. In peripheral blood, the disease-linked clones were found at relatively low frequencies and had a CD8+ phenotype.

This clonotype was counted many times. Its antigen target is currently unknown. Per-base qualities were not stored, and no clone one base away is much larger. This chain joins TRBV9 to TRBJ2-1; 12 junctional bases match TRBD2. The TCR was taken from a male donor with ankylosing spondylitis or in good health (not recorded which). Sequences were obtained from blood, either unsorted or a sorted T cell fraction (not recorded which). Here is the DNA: TGTGCCAGCAGCGCCAAGACTAGCGGGAGTCCCAACAATGAGCAGTTCTTC. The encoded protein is CASSAKTSGSPNNEQFF.